This T cell receptor (beta chain) was documented in a study of OX40 agonist ivuxolimab in advanced cancers. The overall study: Prior anti-PD-1, anti-PD-L1 or anti-CTLA-4 therapy did not bar entry, and more than 35% had some.

V was pared by 0 bases and J by 10 bases, with 13 bases between. Germline lookup yields CDR1 SGHDT and CDR2 YYEEEE. The CDR3 spans 13 residues. A single count supports this clone. This table comes from immunoSEQ multiplex PCR, and its TCRdb copy is limited to in-frame clones, with some not included. The sample comprises fewer than 90,000 clones, about 85% of which are singletons, and roughly 3.1% rests with the top ten. This clonotype originated in an adult with an advanced solid tumor such as melanoma, head and neck, liver or kidney cancer. The specimen comprised CD4+ or CD8+ T cells sorted from blood, sampled in a trial of the OX40 agonist ivuxolimab. The chain uses TRBV5-6 and TRBJ1-1; no reliable D call. The CDR3 loop reads CASSLGAGPPAFF. The CDR3 DNA reads as TGTGCCAGCAGCTTGGGGGCAGGTCCTCCAGCTTTCTTT. The full variable domain, rest sourced from reference TRBV5-6 and TRBJ1-1, is DAGVTQSPTHLIKTRGQQVTLRCSPKSGHDTVSWYQQALGQGPQFIFQYYEEEERQRGNFPDRFSGHQFPNYSSELNVNALLLGDSALYLCASSLGAGPPAFFGQGTRLTVV.